This TCR beta chain was retrieved from a study of cytomegalovirus exposure and HLA in healthy donors. Overall study results and limits: Of the V segments, some could not be distinguished, including TRBV6-2 and TRBV6-3, and were excluded. A list of approximately 160 TCR beta chains associated with cytomegalovirus was given. In presence/absence analyses, roughly uniform sequencing depth across donors was assumed. TCR beta V segments were, for the most part, productive about 87% or about 30% of the time in an earlier analysis.

In the case of this clone: Its antigen remains unknown.

This CDR3 is built from 12 residues. V was clipped by 1 base and J by 9 bases, with 10 bases between them. The germline V gene has CDR1 SGDLS and CDR2 YYNGEE. The PCR contained 60 Vbeta and 13 Jbeta primers. Assay: immunoSEQ multiplex PCR; the TCRdb copy retains only in-frame clones and omits some. Of approximately 69,000 clones in the sample, around 74% were seen once. The receptor's source is a woman aged 25 to 39 in good health and CMV-seropositive. The chain recombines TRBV9 with TRBJ2-5, with TRBD2 as a possible D gene (5 bases). The material sequenced was PBMCs. DNA of the CDR3: TGTGCCAGCAGCGTACGGGAAACTCCCCAGTACTTC. The encoded protein is CASSVRETPQYF.